This T cell receptor beta chain was sequenced for a study of Graves' ophthalmopathy and Graves' hyperthyroidism. On the study more broadly: Hyperthyroidism is called stable when no ophthalmopathy develops within 18 months of follow-up.

Germline CDR1 and CDR2: DFQATT and SNEGSKA (reference sequence). The V gene lost 0 bases and the J gene lost 1 base, with 10 bases spanning the gap. The CDR3 is 15 amino acids. General observations from the study: Blood was where most expanded thyroid clonotypes above 0.001 frequency also turned up. Forecasting of ophthalmopathy progression by the model achieved around 68% sensitivity and less than 80% specificity.

For this clonotype: Its specificity is not known.

TCR beta CDR3 regions were amplified from RNA transcripts. After a first-round RT-PCR with HTBI primers, a second-round multiplex PCR was run. MiXCR was run by TCRdb on the multiplex PCR reads, yielding one entry per CDR3 protein. The sample lists about 500,000 distinct CDR3 sequences; less than 40% were seen once. Newly diagnosed, the hyperthyroidism patients had under 2 months' duration and were aged 18 to 65. J is TRBJ1-5 and V is TRBV20-1; D is perhaps TRBD1 (6 bases). Material for sequencing was peripheral blood or thyroid tissue (not recorded which). The source is an adult man with Graves' hyperthyroidism. CDR3 protein: CSARDFQGSNQPQHF. For the CDR3, the DNA is TGCAGTGCTAGAGATTTCCAGGGGAGCAATCAGCCCCAGCATTTT.